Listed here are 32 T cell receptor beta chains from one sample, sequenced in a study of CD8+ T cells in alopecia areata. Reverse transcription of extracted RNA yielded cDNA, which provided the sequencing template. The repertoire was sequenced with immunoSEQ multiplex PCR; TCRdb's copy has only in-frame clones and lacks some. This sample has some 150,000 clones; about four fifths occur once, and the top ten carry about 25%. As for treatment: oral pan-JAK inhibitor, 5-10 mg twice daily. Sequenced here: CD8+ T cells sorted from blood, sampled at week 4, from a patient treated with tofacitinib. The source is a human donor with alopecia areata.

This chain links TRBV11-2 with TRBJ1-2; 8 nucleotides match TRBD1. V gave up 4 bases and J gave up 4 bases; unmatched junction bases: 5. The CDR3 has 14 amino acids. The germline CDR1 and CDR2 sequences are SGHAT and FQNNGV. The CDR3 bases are TGTGCCAGCAGCTCCGGGACAGGACCCTATGGCTACACCTTC. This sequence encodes CASSSGTGPYGYTF.

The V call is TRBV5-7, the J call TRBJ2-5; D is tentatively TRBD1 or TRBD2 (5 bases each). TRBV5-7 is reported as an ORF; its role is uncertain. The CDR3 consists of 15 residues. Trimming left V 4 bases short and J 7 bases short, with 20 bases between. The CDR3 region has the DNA TGTGCCAGCAGCCTCGGACCGAGGGGTCGAAGGACCCAGTACTTC. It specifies CASSLGPRGRRTQYF.

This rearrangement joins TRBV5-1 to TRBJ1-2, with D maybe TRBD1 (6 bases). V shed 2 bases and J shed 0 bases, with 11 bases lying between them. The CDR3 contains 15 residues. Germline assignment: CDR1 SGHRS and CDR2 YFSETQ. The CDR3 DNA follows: TGCGCCAGCAGCTTCACGGGGGGGCCTAACTATGGCTACACCTTC. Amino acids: CASSFTGGPNYGYTF.

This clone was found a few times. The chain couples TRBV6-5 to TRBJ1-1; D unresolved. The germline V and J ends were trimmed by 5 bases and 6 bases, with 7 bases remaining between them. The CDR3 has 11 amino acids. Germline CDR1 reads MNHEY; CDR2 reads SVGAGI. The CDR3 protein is CASSIGPEAFF. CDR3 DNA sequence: TGTGCCAGCAGTATCGGACCTGAAGCTTTCTTT.

CDR3 loop: CASSRGVSSYNEQFF. CDR3 sequence (DNA): TGTGCCAGCAGTCGGGGGGTAAGCTCCTACAATGAGCAGTTCTTC. The J gene is TRBJ2-1, the V gene TRBV2; the match to TRBD2 covers 7 bases. V dropped 5 bases and J dropped 0; count of bases not matched to a gene: 4. There are 15 residues in the CDR3. Germline loops: CDR1 SNHLY, CDR2 FYNNEI.

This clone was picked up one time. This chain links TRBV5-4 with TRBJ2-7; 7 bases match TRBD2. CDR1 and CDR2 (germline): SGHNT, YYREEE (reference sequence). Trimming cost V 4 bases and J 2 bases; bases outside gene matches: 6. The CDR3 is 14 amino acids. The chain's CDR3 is CASSPGLGAYEQYF. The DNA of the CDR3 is TGTGCCAGCAGCCCCGGACTAGGGGCCTACGAGCAGTACTTC.

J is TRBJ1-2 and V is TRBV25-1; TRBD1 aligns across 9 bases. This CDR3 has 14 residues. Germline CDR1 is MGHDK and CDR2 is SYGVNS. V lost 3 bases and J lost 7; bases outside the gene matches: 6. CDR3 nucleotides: TGTGCCAGCAGTGAGCTACAGGGGGCTCTTGGCTACACCTTC. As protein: CASSELQGALGYTF.

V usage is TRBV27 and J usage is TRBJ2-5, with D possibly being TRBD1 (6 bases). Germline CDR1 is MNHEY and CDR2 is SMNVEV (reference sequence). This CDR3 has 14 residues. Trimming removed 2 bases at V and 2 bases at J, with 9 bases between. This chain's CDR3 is CASSLKDRQETQYF. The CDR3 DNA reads TGTGCCAGCAGTTTAAAGGACAGACAAGAGACCCAGTACTTC.

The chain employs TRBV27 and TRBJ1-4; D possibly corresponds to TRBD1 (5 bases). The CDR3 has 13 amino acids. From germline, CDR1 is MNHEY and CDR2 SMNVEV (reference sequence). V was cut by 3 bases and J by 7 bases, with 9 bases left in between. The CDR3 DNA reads TGTGCCAGCAGTTTCTGGCAGGGTGAAAAACTGTTTTTT. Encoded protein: CASSFWQGEKLFF.

Written as DNA, the CDR3 is TGTGCCAGCTCCCCCCCCGTAGCGGGGTTGGGCAATGAGCAGTTCTTC. This encodes CASSPPVAGLGNEQFF. The J gene is TRBJ2-1, the V gene TRBV18; 8 bases map to TRBD2. The length of the CDR3 is 16 residues. J was trimmed by 6 bases and V by 6 bases; bases with no gene match: 13. The V gene's germline CDR1 is KGHSH and CDR2 LQKENI.

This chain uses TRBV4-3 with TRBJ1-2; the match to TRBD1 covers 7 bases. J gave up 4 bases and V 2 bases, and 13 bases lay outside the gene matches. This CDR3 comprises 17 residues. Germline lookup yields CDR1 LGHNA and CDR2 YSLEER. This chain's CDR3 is CASSQTYPIQGIYGYTF. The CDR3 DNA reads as TGCGCCAGCAGCCAAACTTACCCTATACAGGGGATCTATGGCTACACCTTC.

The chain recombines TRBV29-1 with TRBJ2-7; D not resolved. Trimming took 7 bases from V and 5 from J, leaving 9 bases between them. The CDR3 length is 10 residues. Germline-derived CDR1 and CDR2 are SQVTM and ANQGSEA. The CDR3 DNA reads TGCAGCGCTGGGGATAACGAGCAGTACTTC. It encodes CSAGDNEQYF.

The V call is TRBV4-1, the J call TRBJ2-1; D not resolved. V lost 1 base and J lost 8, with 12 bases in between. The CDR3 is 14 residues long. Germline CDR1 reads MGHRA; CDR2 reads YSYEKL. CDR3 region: CASSQVPPADEQFF. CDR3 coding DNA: TGCGCCAGCAGCCAAGTCCCCCCGGCCGATGAGCAGTTCTTC.

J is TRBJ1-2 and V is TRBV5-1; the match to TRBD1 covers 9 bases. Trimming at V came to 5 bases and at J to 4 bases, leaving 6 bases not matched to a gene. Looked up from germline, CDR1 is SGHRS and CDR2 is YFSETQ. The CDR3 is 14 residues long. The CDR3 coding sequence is TGCGCCAGCAGTGCGGGACAGGGCGCCTATGGCTACACCTTC. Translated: CASSAGQGAYGYTF.

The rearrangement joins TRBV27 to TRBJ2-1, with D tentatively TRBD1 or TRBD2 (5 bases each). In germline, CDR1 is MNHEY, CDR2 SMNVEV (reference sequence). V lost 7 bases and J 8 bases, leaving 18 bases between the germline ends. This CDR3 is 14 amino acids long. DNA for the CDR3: TGTGCCAGCACCCGGGTCGGGGCTGCTGATGAGCAGTTCTTC. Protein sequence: CASTRVGAADEQFF.

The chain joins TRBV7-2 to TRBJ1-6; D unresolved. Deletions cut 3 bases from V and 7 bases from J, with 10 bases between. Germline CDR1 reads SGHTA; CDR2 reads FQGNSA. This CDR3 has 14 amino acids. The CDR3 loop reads CASSFSHENSPLHF. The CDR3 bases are TGTGCCAGCAGCTTTAGTCATGAGAATTCACCCCTCCACTTT.

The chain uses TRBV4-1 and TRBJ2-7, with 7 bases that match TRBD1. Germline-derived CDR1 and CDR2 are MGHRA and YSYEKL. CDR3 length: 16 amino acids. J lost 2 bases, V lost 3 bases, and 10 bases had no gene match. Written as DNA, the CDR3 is TGCGCCAGCAGCCATCCTATGGGGACAGAAACCTACGAGCAGTACTTC. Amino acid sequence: CASSHPMGTETYEQYF.

CDR3 DNA: TGTGCCATCAGTAGGACGTTCGAGGGGGGGCCGGGAGATACGCAGTATTTT. It encodes CAISRTFEGGPGDTQYF. This rearrangement joins TRBV10-3 to TRBJ2-3, with D maybe TRBD2 (7 bases). The CDR3 covers 17 residues. Trimming pared 5 bases from V and 5 bases from J, leaving 23 bases between. Germline V gives CDR1 ENHRY, CDR2 SYGVKD.

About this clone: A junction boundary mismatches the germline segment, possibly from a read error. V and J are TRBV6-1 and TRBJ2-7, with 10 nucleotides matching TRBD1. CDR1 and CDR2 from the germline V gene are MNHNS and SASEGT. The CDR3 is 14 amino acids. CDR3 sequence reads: CANSMTGGPYEQYF. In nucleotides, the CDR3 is TGTGCCAACAGTATGACAGGGGGCCCCTACGAGCAGTACTTC.

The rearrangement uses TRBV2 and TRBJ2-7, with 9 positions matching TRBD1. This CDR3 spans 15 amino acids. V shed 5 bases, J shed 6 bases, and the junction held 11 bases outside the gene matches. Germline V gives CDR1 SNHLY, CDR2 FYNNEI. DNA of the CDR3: TGTGCCAGCAGTCTTATTTCGGGACAGGGTGCCGAGCAGTACTTC. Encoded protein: CASSLISGQGAEQYF.

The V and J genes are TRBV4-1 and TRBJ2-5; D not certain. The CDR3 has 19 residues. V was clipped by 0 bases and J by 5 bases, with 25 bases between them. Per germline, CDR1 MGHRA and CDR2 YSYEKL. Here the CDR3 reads CASSQDDLNRIYLRETQYF. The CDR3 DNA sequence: TGCGCCAGCAGCCAAGATGATTTGAACCGCATATACCTGAGGGAGACCCAGTACTTC.

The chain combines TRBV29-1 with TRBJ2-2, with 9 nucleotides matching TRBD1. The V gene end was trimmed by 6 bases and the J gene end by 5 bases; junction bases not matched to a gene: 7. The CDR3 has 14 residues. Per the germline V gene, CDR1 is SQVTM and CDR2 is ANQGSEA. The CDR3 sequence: CSVTGGASTGELFF. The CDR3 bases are TGCAGCGTCACAGGGGGCGCCTCAACCGGGGAGCTGTTTTTT.

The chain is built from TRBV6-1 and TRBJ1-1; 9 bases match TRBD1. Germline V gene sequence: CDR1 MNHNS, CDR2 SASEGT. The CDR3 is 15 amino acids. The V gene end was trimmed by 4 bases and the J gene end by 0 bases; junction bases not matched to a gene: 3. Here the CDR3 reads CASSARDRVNTEAFF. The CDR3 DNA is TGTGCCAGCAGTGCCCGGGACAGGGTGAACACTGAAGCTTTCTTT.

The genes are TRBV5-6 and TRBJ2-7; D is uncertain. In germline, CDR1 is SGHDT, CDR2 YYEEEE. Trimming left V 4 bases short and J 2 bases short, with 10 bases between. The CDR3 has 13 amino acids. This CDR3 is CASSAAAAYEQYF. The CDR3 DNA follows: TGTGCCAGCAGCGCTGCGGCAGCCTACGAGCAGTACTTC. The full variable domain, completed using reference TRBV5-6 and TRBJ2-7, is DAGVTQSPTHLIKTRGQQVTLRCSPKSGHDTVSWYQQALGQGPQFIFQYYEEEERQRGNFPDRFSGHQFPNYSSELNVNALLLGDSALYLCASSAAAAYEQYFGPGTRLTVT.

The CDR3 sequence is CASMGTGGFSPPETQYF. CDR3 in DNA: TGTGCCAGCATGGGCACAGGGGGATTCTCCCCCCCAGAGACCCAGTACTTC. The chain employs TRBV2 and TRBJ2-5, with 8 bases lining up with TRBD1. The CDR3 consists of 17 residues. CDR1 is SNHLY, CDR2 FYNNEI, per germline. Unmatched junction bases numbered 17, after V lost 7 bases and J lost 4 bases.

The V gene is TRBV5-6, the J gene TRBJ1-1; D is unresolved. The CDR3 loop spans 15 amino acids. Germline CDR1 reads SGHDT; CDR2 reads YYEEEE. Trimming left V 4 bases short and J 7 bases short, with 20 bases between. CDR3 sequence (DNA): TGTGCCAGCAGCCCCAGCCGGGCCGGTGAGGTTGAAGCTTTCTTT. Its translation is CASSPSRAGEVEAFF.

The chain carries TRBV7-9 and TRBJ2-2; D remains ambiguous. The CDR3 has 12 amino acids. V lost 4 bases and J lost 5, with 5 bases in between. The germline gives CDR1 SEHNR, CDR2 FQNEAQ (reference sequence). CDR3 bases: TGTGCCAGCAGCTCCGAGACCGGGGAGCTGTTTTTT. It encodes CASSSETGELFF.

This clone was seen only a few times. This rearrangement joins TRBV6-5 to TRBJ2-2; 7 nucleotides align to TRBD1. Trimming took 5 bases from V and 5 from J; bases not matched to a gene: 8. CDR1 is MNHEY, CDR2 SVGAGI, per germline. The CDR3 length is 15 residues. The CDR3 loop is CASSQPGTDTGELFF. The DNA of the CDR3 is TGTGCCAGCAGTCAACCCGGGACAGATACCGGGGAGCTGTTTTTT.

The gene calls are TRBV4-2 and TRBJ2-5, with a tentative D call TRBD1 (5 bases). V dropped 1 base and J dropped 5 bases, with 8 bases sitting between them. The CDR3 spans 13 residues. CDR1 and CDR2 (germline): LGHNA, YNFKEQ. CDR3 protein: CASSQVAGETQYF. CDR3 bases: TGTGCCAGCAGCCAAGTGGCAGGGGAGACCCAGTACTTC.

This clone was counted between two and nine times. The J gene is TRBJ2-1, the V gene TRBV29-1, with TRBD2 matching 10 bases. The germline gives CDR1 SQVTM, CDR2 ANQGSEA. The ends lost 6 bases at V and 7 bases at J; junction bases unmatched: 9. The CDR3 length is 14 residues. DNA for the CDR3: TGCAGCGTGTCTCGAGCGGGGGGGCAGAATGAGCAGTTCTTC. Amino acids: CSVSRAGGQNEQFF.

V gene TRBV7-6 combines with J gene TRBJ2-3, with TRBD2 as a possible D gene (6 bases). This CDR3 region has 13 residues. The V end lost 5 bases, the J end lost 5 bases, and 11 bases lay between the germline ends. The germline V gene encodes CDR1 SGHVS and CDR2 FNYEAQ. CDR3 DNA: TGTGCCAGCAGCAGTGGGGGAGGAGATACGCAGTATTTT. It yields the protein CASSSGGGDTQYF.

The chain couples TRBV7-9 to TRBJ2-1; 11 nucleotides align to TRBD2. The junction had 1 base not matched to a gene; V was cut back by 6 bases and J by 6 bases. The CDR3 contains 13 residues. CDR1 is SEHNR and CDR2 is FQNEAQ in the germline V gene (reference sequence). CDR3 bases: TGTGCCAGCAGGCTAGCGGGGGGCAATGAGCAGTTCTTC. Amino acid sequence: CASRLAGGNEQFF.